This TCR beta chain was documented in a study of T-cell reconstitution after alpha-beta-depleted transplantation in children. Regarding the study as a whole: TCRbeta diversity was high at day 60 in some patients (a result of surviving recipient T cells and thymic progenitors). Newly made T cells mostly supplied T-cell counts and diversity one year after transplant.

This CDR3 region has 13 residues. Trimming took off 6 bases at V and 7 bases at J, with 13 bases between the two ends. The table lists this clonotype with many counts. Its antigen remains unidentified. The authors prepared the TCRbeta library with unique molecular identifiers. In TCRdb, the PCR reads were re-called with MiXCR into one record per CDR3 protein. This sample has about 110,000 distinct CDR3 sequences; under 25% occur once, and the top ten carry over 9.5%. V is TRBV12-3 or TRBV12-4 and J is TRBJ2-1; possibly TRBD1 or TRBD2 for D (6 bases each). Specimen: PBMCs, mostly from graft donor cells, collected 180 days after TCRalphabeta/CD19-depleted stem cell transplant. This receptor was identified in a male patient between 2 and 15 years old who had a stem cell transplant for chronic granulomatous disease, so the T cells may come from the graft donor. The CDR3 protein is CASRQGLKNEQFF. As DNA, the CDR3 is TGTGCCAGCAGACAGGGACTTAAAAATGAGCAGTTCTTC.